A single sample is the source of the 12 T cell receptor beta chains below, sequenced in a study of cytomegalovirus exposure and HLA in healthy donors. Profiled with immunoSEQ multiplex PCR; TCRdb holds only in-frame clones, not every one. The sample includes roughly 250,000 clones, approximately 86% of them seen just once. The source material was PBMCs. These receptors were taken from a woman aged 25 to 39 in good health and CMV-seropositive.

This rearrangement joins TRBV7-9 to TRBJ2-3, with 7 bases aligning to TRBD1. V lost 4 bases to trimming and J lost 5 bases; unmatched junction nucleotides: 9. CDR3 size: 15 residues. Germline assignment: CDR1 SEHNR and CDR2 FQNEAQ (reference sequence). The CDR3 DNA is TGTGCCAGCAGCTCGCCGGGACAGAGGAAAGATACGCAGTATTTT. It is translated as CASSSPGQRKDTQYF. The full variable domain, with the rest looked up from reference TRBV7-9 and TRBJ2-3, is DTGVSQNPRHKITKRGQNVTFRCDPISEHNRLYWYRQTLGQGPEFLTYFQNEAQLEKSRLLSDRFSAERPKGSFSTLEIQRTEQGDSAMYLCASSSPGQRKDTQYFGPGTRLTVL.

The rearrangement joins TRBV19 to TRBJ2-7; 10 bases map to TRBD1. V was pared by 3 bases and J by 0 bases, with 8 bases of the junction left unmatched. This CDR3 has 17 residues. Germline loops: CDR1 LNHDA, CDR2 SQIVND (reference sequence). The CDR3 DNA is TGTGCCAGTAGTATGAGGGGGACAGGGGCCTTCTCCTACGAGCAGTACTTC. Its protein product is CASSMRGTGAFSYEQYF.

This clone was seen a single time. V gene TRBV5-4 combines with J gene TRBJ2-1; D is possibly TRBD2 (6 bases). Germline CDR1 SGHNT, CDR2 YYREEE (reference sequence). Trimming pared 3 bases from V and 7 bases from J, leaving 29 bases between. CDR3 size: 19 residues. The CDR3 region has the DNA TGTGCCAGCAGCTCGCTCTTACGTACGGGAGATTGGAGTAGGAATGAGCAGTTCTTC. Protein sequence: CASSSLLRTGDWSRNEQFF.

The chain links TRBV2 to TRBJ2-3; 11 bases are a match to TRBD2. CDR1 SNHLY and CDR2 FYNNEI come from the germline V gene. The CDR3 totals 16 residues. Trimming cost V 4 bases and J 6 bases; bases outside gene matches: 9. The CDR3 protein is CASSARLAGSWDTQYF. The CDR3 region has the DNA TGTGCCAGCAGTGCCCGACTAGCGGGGAGTTGGGATACGCAGTATTTT.

The V and J genes are TRBV6-5 and TRBJ2-1, with D hard to call. Trimming cost V 6 bases and J 0 bases, with 6 bases left between them. Per the germline V gene, CDR1 is MNHEY and CDR2 is SVGAGI. The CDR3 has 13 residues. CDR3 residues: CASSLASYNEQFF. The CDR3 DNA follows: TGTGCCAGCAGCCTGGCCTCCTACAATGAGCAGTTCTTC.

In this sample, this clone turned up a few times. This rearrangement joins TRBV5-1 to TRBJ1-2; 7 bases are shared with TRBD1. V lost 0 bases, J lost 2 bases, and 1 base stayed unmatched. The CDR3 has 14 residues. Germline CDR1 and CDR2: SGHRS and YFSETQ. In nucleotides, the CDR3 is TGCGCCAGCAGCTTGGACAGGGGAAACTATGGCTACACCTTC. Translation gives CASSLDRGNYGYTF.

V is TRBV27 and J is TRBJ1-2, with D possibly being TRBD1 (5 bases). CDR3 length equals 17 residues. CDR1 and CDR2 from the germline V gene are MNHEY and SMNVEV (reference sequence). Trimming cost V 2 bases and J 3 bases, with 19 bases left between them. Here the CDR3 DNA reads TGTGCCAGCAGTTTACAATATATTGGGACGGGAGACTATGGCTACACCTTC. Translation gives CASSLQYIGTGDYGYTF.

J is TRBJ2-2 and V is TRBV19, with TRBD2 identical over 13 bases. The CDR3 is made up of 17 amino acids. V dropped 3 bases and J dropped 5; count of bases not matched to a gene: 6. Germline V lookup: CDR1 LNHDA, CDR2 SQIVND (reference sequence). The CDR3 bases are TGTGCCAGTAGTATGGCACTAGCGGGAGGGAGGACCGGGGAGCTGTTTTTT. Amino acids: CASSMALAGGRTGELFF.

This chain uses TRBV5-1 with TRBJ1-2; a weak D match, TRBD1 (6 bases). Germline V gene sequence: CDR1 SGHRS, CDR2 YFSETQ. The CDR3 consists of 12 residues. Trimming took off 8 bases at V and 7 bases at J, with 15 bases between the two ends. CDR3: CASGAQGLGYTF. The CDR3, as DNA: TGCGCCAGTGGGGCGCAGGGGCTTGGCTACACCTTC.

This sequence joins TRBV7-9 and TRBJ1-2; D is unclear. Germline CDR1 SEHNR, CDR2 FQNEAQ (reference sequence). V was shortened by 11 bases and J by 0 bases, with 16 bases between the two germline ends. CDR3 size: 14 residues. CDR3 region: CAAPSSGANYGYTF. CDR3 DNA sequence: TGTGCCGCCCCATCCAGTGGAGCTAACTATGGCTACACCTTC.

The rearrangement joins TRBV2 to TRBJ2-5; 7 bases are a match to TRBD2. The CDR3 length is 15 residues. J lost 0 bases, V lost 4 bases, and 5 bases had no gene match. Germline lookup yields CDR1 SNHLY and CDR2 FYNNEI. The DNA for the CDR3 is TGTGCCAGCAGTGGGAGCGGGGACCACCAAGAGACCCAGTACTTC. Its protein product is CASSGSGDHQETQYF.

The chain is built from TRBV7-2 and TRBJ1-2, with D possibly being TRBD1 (5 bases). Germline-derived CDR1 and CDR2 are SGHTA and FQGNSA. V lost 3 bases to trimming and J lost 5 bases, with 10 bases between them. The CDR3 spans 13 residues. As DNA, the CDR3 is TGTGCCAGCAGCTTCCCAGGGATTTATGGCTACACCTTC. It yields the protein CASSFPGIYGYTF.